This T cell receptor beta chain was profiled in a study of T cell changes during pregnancy in multiple sclerosis. This CDR3 comprises 17 residues. Germline lookup yields CDR1 ENHRY and CDR2 SYGVKD. J gave up 0 bases and V 2 bases, and 5 bases lay outside the gene matches. The data were produced by immunoSEQ multiplex PCR, yet TCRdb's version contains in-frame clones alone and is incomplete. The data show 40,000 to 45,000 clones, 91% seen once. The sequence was collected from a female donor in good health, enrolled as a control in a pregnancy study. The input for sequencing was CD4+ T cells from peripheral blood mononuclear cells, taken in the second trimester of pregnancy. V gene TRBV10-3 combines with J gene TRBJ2-1; 9 nucleotides line up with TRBD2. The CDR3 sequence is CAISERSGRSSYNEQFF. The CDR3 DNA is TGTGCCATCAGTGAGCGCAGCGGGAGGAGCTCCTACAATGAGCAGTTCTTC.